What follows describes a single T cell receptor beta chain. The data were taken from a study of blood T cell repertoires in COVID-19. Residents of 24 US areas, aged about 18 to 95 years, made up the participants. The assay was immunoSEQ multiplex PCR, and TCRdb's table has in-frame clones only and misses some. The sample holds 150,000 to 200,000 clones, 88% seen once. This CDR3 has 15 residues. Trimming pared 2 bases from V and 3 bases from J, leaving 11 bases between. CDR1 and CDR2 (germline): MGHDK, SYGVNS. Source material: PBMCs or T cells enriched from blood (not recorded which). This TCR came from a woman between 18 and 29 years old who had recovered from COVID-19. This rearrangement joins TRBV25-1 to TRBJ1-3; the D gene is possibly TRBD1 (6 bases). CDR3 in amino acids: CASSELQGNGNTIYF. DNA for the CDR3: TGTGCCAGCAGTGAACTACAGGGAAATGGAAACACCATATATTTT.